Here is one T cell receptor beta chain with its context. Antigen specificity is unknown. Between the trimmed V and J ends, which lost 4 bases and 1 base, there was a span of 11 bases. The CDR3 totals 14 residues. Germline CDR1 is SGHNT and CDR2 is YENEEA. The sample comes from a study of identical twins. Overall study findings and caveats: Where out-of-frame alpha sequences were twin-shared, they showed excess low generation probability.

TCRdb processed the 5' RACE reads anew with MiXCR; each CDR3 protein has one entry. The table includes around 650,000 distinct CDR3 sequences, around 7.4% detected once. Separately, the same data were catalogued under a study of yellow fever vaccine responses in identical twins.

The chain is built from TRBV11-3 and TRBJ2-7; no firm D call. Material: PBMCs. This sequence was found in a young woman in good health. For the CDR3, the DNA is TGTGCCAGCAGCTATCACTCAGGTTCCTACGAGCAGTACTTC. Translation: CASSYHSGSYEQYF.